This T cell receptor beta chain was captured in a study of T cells in Graves' hyperthyroidism and ophthalmopathy. Study-wide findings and caveats: The model anticipated ophthalmopathy a median approximately six months pre-onset.

This clonotype came up a few times. Its cognate antigen is unknown. RNA transcripts were the template for amplifying TCR beta CDR3 regions. First-round RT-PCR of the TCR CDR3 relied on the HTBI primer set. MiXCR, applied by TCRdb to the multiplex PCR reads, yields one record per CDR3 protein. Of about 460,000 distinct CDR3 sequences in the sample, around a fifth were seen once. Germline lookup yields CDR1 GTSNPN and CDR2 SVGIG (reference sequence). V was cut by 5 bases and J by 7 bases, with 6 bases left in between. This CDR3 has 11 amino acids. The sequenced sample was blood. The origin of this receptor is a woman in her seventies with Graves' ophthalmopathy. The chain is built from TRBV30 and TRBJ1-6, with D uncertain. The CDR3 sequence is CAWGVNSPLHF. The CDR3 DNA reads as TGTGCCTGGGGAGTCAATTCACCCCTCCACTTT.